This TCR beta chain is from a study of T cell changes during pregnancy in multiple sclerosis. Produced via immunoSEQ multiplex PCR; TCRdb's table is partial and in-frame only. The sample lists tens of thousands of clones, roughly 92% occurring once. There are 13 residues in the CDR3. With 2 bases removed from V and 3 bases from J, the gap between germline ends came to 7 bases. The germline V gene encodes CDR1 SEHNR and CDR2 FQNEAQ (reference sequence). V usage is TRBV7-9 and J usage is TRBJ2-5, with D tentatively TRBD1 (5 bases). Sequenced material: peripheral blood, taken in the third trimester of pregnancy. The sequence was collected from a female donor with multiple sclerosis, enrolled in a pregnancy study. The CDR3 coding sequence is TGTGCCAGCAGCTTACAGGGTAAAGAGACCCAGTACTTC. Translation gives CASSLQGKETQYF.